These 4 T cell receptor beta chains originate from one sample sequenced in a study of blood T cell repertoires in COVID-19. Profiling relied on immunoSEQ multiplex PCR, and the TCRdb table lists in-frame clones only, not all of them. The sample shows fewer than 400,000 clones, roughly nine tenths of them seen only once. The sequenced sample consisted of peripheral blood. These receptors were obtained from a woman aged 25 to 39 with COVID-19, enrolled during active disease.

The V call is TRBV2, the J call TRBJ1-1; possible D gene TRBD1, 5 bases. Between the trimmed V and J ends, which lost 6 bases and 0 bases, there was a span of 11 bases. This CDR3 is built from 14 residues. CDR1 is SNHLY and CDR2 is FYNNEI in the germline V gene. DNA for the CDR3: TGTGCCAGCAGCGCCCTGACAGTGAACACTGAAGCTTTCTTT. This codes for CASSALTVNTEAFF.

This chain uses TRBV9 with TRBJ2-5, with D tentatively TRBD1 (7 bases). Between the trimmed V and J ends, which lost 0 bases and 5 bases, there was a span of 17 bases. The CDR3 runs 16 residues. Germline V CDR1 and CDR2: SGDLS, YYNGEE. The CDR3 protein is CASSVGAGQRGETQYF. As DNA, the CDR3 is TGTGCCAGCAGCGTAGGGGCGGGACAGAGAGGGGAGACCCAGTACTTC.

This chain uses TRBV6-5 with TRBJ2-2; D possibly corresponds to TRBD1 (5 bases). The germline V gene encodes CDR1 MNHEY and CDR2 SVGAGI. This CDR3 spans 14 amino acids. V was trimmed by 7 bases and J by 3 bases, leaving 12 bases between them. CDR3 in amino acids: CASIGRVDTGELFF. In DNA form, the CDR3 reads TGTGCCAGCATTGGCAGGGTGGACACCGGGGAGCTGTTTTTT.

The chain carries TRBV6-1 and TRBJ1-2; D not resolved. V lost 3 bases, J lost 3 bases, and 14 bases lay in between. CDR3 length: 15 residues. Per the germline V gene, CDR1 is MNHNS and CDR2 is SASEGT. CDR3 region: CASSDGSAGYYGYTF. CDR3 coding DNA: TGTGCCAGCAGTGACGGGTCGGCGGGCTACTATGGCTACACCTTC.